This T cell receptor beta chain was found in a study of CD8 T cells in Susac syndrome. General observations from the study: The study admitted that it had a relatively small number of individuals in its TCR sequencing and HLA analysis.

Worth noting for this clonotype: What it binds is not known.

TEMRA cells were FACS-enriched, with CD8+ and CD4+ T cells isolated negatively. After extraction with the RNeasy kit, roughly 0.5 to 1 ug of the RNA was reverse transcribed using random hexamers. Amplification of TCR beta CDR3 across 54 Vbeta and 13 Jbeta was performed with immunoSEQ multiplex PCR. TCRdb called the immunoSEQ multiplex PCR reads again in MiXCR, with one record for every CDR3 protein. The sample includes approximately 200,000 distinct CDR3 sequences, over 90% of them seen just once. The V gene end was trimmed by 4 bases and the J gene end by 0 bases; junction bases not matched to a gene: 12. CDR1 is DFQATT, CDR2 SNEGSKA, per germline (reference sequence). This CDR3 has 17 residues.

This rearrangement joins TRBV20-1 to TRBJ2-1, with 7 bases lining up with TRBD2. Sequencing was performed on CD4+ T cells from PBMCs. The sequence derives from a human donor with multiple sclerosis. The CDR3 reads CSAILPSGISSYNEQFF. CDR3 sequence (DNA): TGCAGTGCTATTCTTCCTAGCGGAATAAGCTCCTACAATGAGCAGTTCTTC.